This TCR beta chain appears in the sequencing data of a study of control samples from healthy donors and cancer patients (dated by TCRdb to 2018 to 2021). This clone was seen just once. Its binding antigen is unknown. Per-nucleotide qualities are absent, and no much larger clonotype sits a single base away. The library was made by the immunoSEQ multiplex PCR assay. This immuneACCESS table, as held by TCRdb, lists in-frame sequences with V and J called but not all clones. Of the missing ones, under half trace to an unresolved V gene in checked studies; the others have no known cause. Counted in this sample were tens of thousands of clones; roughly 93% of them appeared once. Around 15% of the sample rests with the top ten. Looking up the germline V gene yields CDR1 SGHTA and CDR2 FQGNSA. From cysteine to phenylalanine, the CDR3 is 13 amino acids long. CDR3 DNA is the only sequence kept; it has 39 bases, read in frame from the first base. V is clipped by 3 bases and J by 8 bases, and the sequence between their germline boundaries is 13 bases long.

The receptor's source is a man aged 50 or older with lung cancer. The sample consisted of PBMCs. Here the chain combines TRBV7-2 and TRBJ1-2, with no confidently assigned D gene. The CDR3 is CASSFKGNTGYTF. The nucleotides are TGTGCCAGCAGCTTTAAGGGTAATACGGGCTACACCTTC.